The 19 T cell receptor beta chains listed next were all sequenced from one sample in a study of T-cell reconstitution after alpha-beta-depleted transplantation in children (dated by TCRdb to the mid-2010s). The treatment or condition label on this specimen signifies: allogeneic hematopoietic cell transplantation with graft depleted of TCRalphabeta T cells and CD19 B cells. Receptor amplification or capture employed PCR. The instrument given in TCRdb is Illumina HiSeq 2500. Molecular barcoding was employed in the preparation of TCR libraries, with unique molecular identifiers being used to normalize TCRbeta repertoire quantification. TCRdb cleaned the public reads at Q25 with fastp, built clones with MiXCR and kept in-frame beta chains. Each CDR3 protein gets just one entry, which takes the most common genes and DNA from the rows behind it. The sample records hundreds of thousands of distinct CDR3 sequences, roughly 14% of which are singletons. 0.65% to 0.9% of the sample comes from the top ten.

Material: PBMCs, obtained before TCRalphabeta/CD19-depleted stem cell transplant. All receptors come from a girl aged 2-10 years with congenital amegakaryocytic thrombocytopenia, due to receive a stem cell transplant.

The sample holds many counts of this clonotype. This chain connects TRBV7-9 to TRBJ1-1; D is unresolved. The CDR3 loop spans 16 amino acids. From germline, CDR1 is SEHNR and CDR2 FQNEAQ (reference sequence). V lost 2 bases, J lost 4 bases, and 17 bases lay in between. CDR3 loop: CASSLSTGVFGTEAFF. CDR3 DNA: TGTGCCAGCAGCTTATCCACCGGGGTTTTCGGCACTGAAGCTTTCTTT.

This chain connects TRBV7-9 to TRBJ2-1; D possibly corresponds to TRBD2 (6 bases). This CDR3 has 16 amino acids. Germline-derived CDR1 and CDR2 are SEHNR and FQNEAQ (reference sequence). Trimming removed 5 bases at V and 3 bases at J, with 17 bases between. The CDR3 here is CASSGRLGTLYNEQFF. The CDR3 DNA is TGTGCCAGCAGCGGCCGACTCGGGACTCTCTACAATGAGCAGTTCTTC.

This clonotype occurred many times. The chain couples TRBV6-5 to TRBJ1-2, with a tentative D call TRBD1 (6 bases). The CDR3 totals 17 residues. V lost 3 bases and J 4 bases, leaving 21 bases between the germline ends. CDR1 MNHEY and CDR2 SVGAGI come from the germline V gene. The CDR3 reads CASSYNSGGGHLYGYTF. CDR3 sequence (DNA): TGTGCCAGCAGTTATAATTCTGGAGGGGGGCATCTCTATGGCTACACCTTC.

This clonotype was detected only a few times. The rearrangement joins TRBV5-5 to TRBJ2-7; D not certain. Trimming shortened V by 7 bases and J by 0 bases, and 14 bases separated the two germline ends. Germline CDR1 SGHKS, CDR2 YYEKEE (reference sequence). CDR3 size: 14 residues. CDR3 protein: CASATHFASYEQYF. DNA of the CDR3: TGTGCCAGCGCAACACATTTTGCCTCCTACGAGCAGTACTTC.

This chain joins TRBV10-2 and TRBJ2-1; 12 positions agree with TRBD2. Germline V gives CDR1 WSHSY, CDR2 SAAADI. The CDR3 sequence is 14 residues long. The trim removed 4 bases at V and 7 bases at J, leaving 2 bases unmatched. This chain's CDR3 is CASSGLAGENEQFF. DNA for the CDR3: TGCGCCAGCAGTGGACTAGCGGGAGAGAATGAGCAGTTCTTC.

This chain connects TRBV12-3 or TRBV12-4 to TRBJ2-6; D not certain. Trimming removed 6 bases from V and 0 bases from J, with 12 bases in between. CDR3 length: 16 residues. The CDR3 region has the DNA TGTGCCAGCAGCAGACCTTTCGCCTCTGGGGCCAACGTCCTGACTTTC. Protein product: CASSRPFASGANVLTF.

This clonotype has a count of ten or more. The chain employs TRBV5-1 and TRBJ1-2, with D possibly TRBD1 on 6 matching bases. This CDR3 region has 13 residues. Germline lookup yields CDR1 SGHRS and CDR2 YFSETQ. Trimming took off 5 bases at V and 8 bases at J, with 16 bases between the two ends. DNA of the CDR3: TGCGCCAGCAGTACGGAGGGGGGCGGAGGCTACACCTTC. Its translation: CASSTEGGGGYTF.

This clonotype appeared many times. The rearrangement uses TRBV10-1 and TRBJ2-2; no clear D gene. V was pared by 2 bases and J by 1 base, with 5 bases between. This CDR3 is 14 amino acids long. CDR1 WNHNN and CDR2 SYGVQD come from the germline V gene (reference sequence). The CDR3 DNA follows: TGCGCCAGCAGTGAGAAACAGAACACCGGGGAGCTGTTTTTT. Translated, it gives CASSEKQNTGELFF.

This clonotype showed up just a few times. CDR3 residues: CASSRLGITYGYTF. The CDR3 nucleotides read TGTGCCAGTAGTCGTTTGGGGATCACTTATGGCTACACCTTC. V is TRBV19 and J is TRBJ1-2; D not certain. CDR3 size: 14 residues. The germline CDR1 and CDR2 sequences are LNHDA and SQIVND (reference sequence). V shed 5 bases and J shed 5 bases, with 15 bases lying between them.

The chain carries TRBV20-1 and TRBJ1-6; a possible D gene is TRBD1 (6 bases). V was clipped by 5 bases and J by 7 bases, with 12 bases between them. This CDR3 contains 13 residues. Per the germline V gene, CDR1 is DFQATT and CDR2 is SNEGSKA (reference sequence). CDR3 DNA sequence: TGCAGTGCTGCTACAGGGTACAATTCACCCCTCCACTTT. It is translated as CSAATGYNSPLHF.

This clonotype was counted a few times. The rearrangement links TRBV7-9 to TRBJ1-2; D unclear. Germline CDR1 reads SEHNR; CDR2 reads FQNEAQ (reference sequence). There are 14 residues in the CDR3. Trimming left V 0 bases short and J 13 bases short, with 18 bases between. The CDR3 nucleotides read TGTGCCAGCAGCTTAGCCTCACGGTATACCTCTATCACCTTC. Translated: CASSLASRYTSITF.

This clonotype was counted ten times or more. Written as DNA, the CDR3 is TGCAGCGTTGGAGGCGGAGAGGGGGCTAGCACAGATACGCAGTATTTT. This encodes CSVGGGEGASTDTQYF. This chain connects TRBV29-1 to TRBJ2-3, with 7 positions matching TRBD1. Germline values: CDR1 SQVTM, CDR2 ANQGSEA. This CDR3 contains 16 residues. V lost 4 bases to trimming and J lost 0 bases; unmatched junction nucleotides: 10.

This clonotype was seen at least ten times. The V gene is TRBV7-2, the J gene TRBJ2-6; 8 bases agree with TRBD1. The J segment lost 3 bases and the V segment lost 7 bases, leaving 14 bases of the junction unmatched. Germline lookup yields CDR1 SGHTA and CDR2 FQGNSA. The CDR3 has 18 residues. The CDR3 sequence: CASTYLTGELGGANVLTF. The DNA of the CDR3 is TGTGCCAGCACTTACCTGACAGGGGAACTCGGTGGGGCCAACGTCCTGACTTTC.

The V and J genes are TRBV19 and TRBJ2-5; 10 bases are shared with TRBD1. The V gene's germline CDR1 is LNHDA and CDR2 SQIVND (reference sequence). Unmatched junction bases numbered 3, after V lost 1 base and J lost 4 bases. The CDR3 consists of 15 residues. Here the CDR3 reads CASSIATGGRETQYF. CDR3 sequence (DNA): TGTGCCAGTAGTATAGCGACAGGGGGCCGAGAGACCCAGTACTTC.

This chain joins TRBV5-6 and TRBJ1-4; no clear D gene. Per germline, CDR1 SGHDT and CDR2 YYEEEE. The CDR3 spans 15 residues. With 2 bases removed from V and 3 bases from J, the gap between germline ends came to 11 bases. CDR3 in DNA: TGTGCCAGCAGCTTTTGGTGGGGATCTAATGAAAAACTGTTTTTT. This gives the protein CASSFWWGSNEKLFF.

At least ten counts were recorded for this clonotype. The gene calls are TRBV7-2 and TRBJ2-2, with D possibly TRBD2 on 6 matching bases. Germline V gene sequence: CDR1 SGHTA, CDR2 FQGNSA. The germline V and J ends were trimmed by 2 bases and 5 bases, with 9 bases remaining between them. This CDR3 spans 14 amino acids. The CDR3 coding sequence is TGTGCCAGCAGCTTAACGGGAGTTACCGGGGAGCTGTTTTTT. Protein product: CASSLTGVTGELFF.

In this sample, this clonotype turned up a few times. The V and J genes are TRBV11-1 and TRBJ2-4, with 13 positions matching TRBD2. The V gene end was trimmed by 5 bases and the J gene end by 1 base; junction bases not matched to a gene: 14. The CDR3 consists of 20 residues. Per germline, CDR1 SGHAT and CDR2 FQDESV (reference sequence). DNA of the CDR3: TGTGCCAGCAGCCCAAAGTACGGACTAGCGGGAGCGGGCGCCAAAAACATTCAGTACTTC. Protein sequence: CASSPKYGLAGAGAKNIQYF.

The rearrangement uses TRBV10-2 and TRBJ2-1; D is perhaps TRBD1 or TRBD2 (5 bases each). This CDR3 region has 14 residues. Trimming removed 0 bases at V and 6 bases at J, with 9 bases between. Germline assignment: CDR1 WSHSY and CDR2 SAAADI. The CDR3 region has the DNA TGCGCCAGCAGTGAGTCCTGGGGGAGCAATGAGCAGTTCTTC. The encoded protein is CASSESWGSNEQFF.

This clonotype was seen a few times. This chain connects TRBV7-8 to TRBJ1-1; D gene unclear. This CDR3 has 13 residues. Germline V gene sequence: CDR1 SGHVS, CDR2 FQNEAQ. V dropped 5 bases and J dropped 11 bases, with 18 bases sitting between them. The CDR3 coding sequence is TGTGCCAGCAGCCCCATTTTATCCGGAGGCGCTTTCTTT. Its translation: CASSPILSGGAFF. The complete variable domain, with remaining parts taken from reference TRBV7-8 and TRBJ1-1, reads GAGVSQSPRYKVAKRGQDVALRCDPISGHVSLFWYQQALGQGPEFLTYFQNEAQLDKSGLPSDRFFAERPEGSVSTLKIQRTQQEDSAVYLCASSPILSGGAFFGQGTRLTVV.